The 13 T cell receptor beta chains presented below share a single source sample, sequenced in a study of cytomegalovirus exposure and HLA in healthy donors (TCRdb year 2017). Library construction relied on the immunoSEQ multiplex PCR assay. For the multiplex PCR, a mixture combining 60 forward primers for TCR Vbeta segments and 13 reverse primers for TCR Jbeta segments was used. Here the immuneACCESS table is served through TCRdb, limited to in-frame sequences with V and J called. Missing clones are a known gap in these copies; in checked studies unresolved V genes cover under half, and the rest lacks a known reason. The sample table records 65,000 to 90,000 clones; around three quarters of these occur just once. The ten most abundant clones make up over 2% of the sample. The sequenced sample was PBMCs. These receptors were taken from a man aged 25-40 years in good health and CMV-seronegative.

This clone turned up a few times. The germline gene is not matched at one end of the junction; a read error may be the cause. The chain recombines TRBV4-3 with TRBJ2-3, with D possibly matching TRBD2 (6 bases). The CDR3 loop spans 15 amino acids. From germline, CDR1 is LGHNA and CDR2 YSLEER. The CDR3, as DNA: TGCGCCAGCAGCCAAGATCGAACTGTGCTAGGACGGAGGGATTTT. Its protein is CASSQDRTVLGRRDF.

The chain couples TRBV4-2 to TRBJ2-5, with unresolved D. Trimming removed 0 bases at V and 4 bases at J, with 15 bases between. Germline V lookup: CDR1 LGHNA, CDR2 YNFKEQ. The CDR3 totals 16 residues. The CDR3, as DNA: TGTGCCAGCAGCCAAGAAGGTCCCGCAGGTGGAGAGACCCAGTACTTC. It codes for CASSQEGPAGGETQYF.

The rearrangement uses TRBV27 and TRBJ2-7; 9 bases agree with TRBD1. With V trimmed by 5 bases and J by 2 bases, 4 bases remained unmatched. The CDR3 totals 14 residues. CDR1 MNHEY and CDR2 SMNVEV come from the germline V gene (reference sequence). The CDR3 DNA sequence: TGTGCCAGCAGTGCCGGACAGGGGACCTACGAGCAGTACTTC. Encoded protein: CASSAGQGTYEQYF.

The V and J genes are TRBV28 and TRBJ1-1, with D maybe TRBD1 (5 bases). Germline V gives CDR1 MDHEN, CDR2 SYDVKM. V was cut by 6 bases and J by 5 bases, with 19 bases left in between. This CDR3 has 15 residues. In DNA form, the CDR3 reads TGTGCCAGCAGGTGGTCAGGGAACGTGGGGACTGAAGCTTTCTTT. Translated: CASRWSGNVGTEAFF.

This sequence joins TRBV7-9 and TRBJ2-5, with 9 bases aligning to TRBD2. Germline CDR1 is SEHNR and CDR2 is FQNEAQ (reference sequence). After removal of 3 bases from V and 5 bases from J, the junction contained 4 bases not matched to a gene. The CDR3 is made up of 14 amino acids. CDR3 region: CASSLRGGPETQYF. DNA of the CDR3: TGTGCCAGCAGCTTGCGGGGGGGCCCTGAGACCCAGTACTTC.

This clone was picked up one time. The rearrangement links TRBV18 to TRBJ1-5, with D unclear. Trimming removed 0 bases at V and 3 bases at J, with 12 bases between. CDR3 length equals 16 residues. Germline V gene sequence: CDR1 KGHSH, CDR2 LQKENI. The CDR3, as DNA: TGTGCCAGCTCACCACCGTCTGGGCAGGACAATCAGCCCCAGCATTTT. It is translated as CASSPPSGQDNQPQHF.

The chain joins TRBV5-5 to TRBJ1-2, with D tentatively TRBD1 (5 bases). Germline V lookup: CDR1 SGHKS, CDR2 YYEKEE (reference sequence). The CDR3 totals 14 residues. V dropped 5 bases and J dropped 4 bases, with 15 bases sitting between them. As DNA, the CDR3 is TGTGCCAGCAGGGGGACTTCGGAGGTCTATGGCTACACCTTC. This sequence encodes CASRGTSEVYGYTF. The entire variable domain, with the rest obtained from reference TRBV5-5 and TRBJ1-2, is as follows: DAGVTQSPTHLIKTRGQQVTLRCSPISGHKSVSWYQQVLGQGPQFIFQYYEKEERGRGNFPDRFSARQFPNYSSELNVNALLLGDSALYLCASRGTSEVYGYTFGSGTRLTVV.

The V gene is TRBV4-1, the J gene TRBJ1-2; 7 bases fit TRBD1. With 1 base clipped from V and 8 bases from J, the junction kept 7 bases outside the gene matches. Germline V gene sequence: CDR1 MGHRA, CDR2 YSYEKL. The CDR3 totals 14 residues. DNA for the CDR3: TGCGCCAGCAGCCAAGTCAGGGGGGCGCGCGGCTACACCTTC. Encoded protein: CASSQVRGARGYTF.

The gene calls are TRBV11-2 and TRBJ2-2; D may be TRBD1 (5 bases). The CDR3 is 16 residues long. Germline V gene sequence: CDR1 SGHAT, CDR2 FQNNGV. V was shortened by 1 base and J by 6 bases, with 15 bases between the two germline ends. DNA for the CDR3: TGTGCCAGCAGCTTAGGGGCCCAGGGTGTTGCCGGGGAGCTGTTTTTT. Protein product: CASSLGAQGVAGELFF.

The V and J genes are TRBV2 and TRBJ1-1, with 7 bases aligning to TRBD1. Germline V gives CDR1 SNHLY, CDR2 FYNNEI. V dropped 5 bases and J dropped 8; count of bases not matched to a gene: 11. This CDR3 is 14 amino acids long. Here the CDR3 reads CASSSRTGESEAFF. The DNA of the CDR3 is TGTGCCAGCAGTTCCCGGACAGGCGAATCGGAAGCTTTCTTT.

The chain is built from TRBV7-6 and TRBJ2-1; 10 bases match TRBD2. Trimming removed 2 bases from V and 0 bases from J; junction bases left unmatched: 4. This CDR3 spans 17 amino acids. Per the germline V gene, CDR1 is SGHVS and CDR2 is FNYEAQ. CDR3 nucleotides: TGTGCCAGCAGCTTAAACCCTAGCGGGAGCTCCTACAATGAGCAGTTCTTC. This sequence encodes CASSLNPSGSSYNEQFF.

The rearrangement links TRBV7-8 to TRBJ2-5; perhaps TRBD1 as D (5 bases). CDR3 length: 15 amino acids. Trimming removed 5 bases from V and 0 bases from J, with 13 bases in between. Germline values: CDR1 SGHVS, CDR2 FQNEAQ. The CDR3 spells CASSPDGRDQETQYF. CDR3 DNA: TGTGCCAGCAGCCCCGATGGCAGGGACCAAGAGACCCAGTACTTC.

The chain employs TRBV7-9 and TRBJ1-2; D possibly corresponds to TRBD1 (6 bases). The germline V gene encodes CDR1 SEHNR and CDR2 FQNEAQ (reference sequence). V lost 4 bases to trimming and J lost 2 bases, with 11 bases between them. This CDR3 has 14 residues. CDR3 nucleotides: TGTGCCAGCAGCTCTGGGGGGGGCAACTATGGCTACACCTTC. Translation: CASSSGGGNYGYTF.